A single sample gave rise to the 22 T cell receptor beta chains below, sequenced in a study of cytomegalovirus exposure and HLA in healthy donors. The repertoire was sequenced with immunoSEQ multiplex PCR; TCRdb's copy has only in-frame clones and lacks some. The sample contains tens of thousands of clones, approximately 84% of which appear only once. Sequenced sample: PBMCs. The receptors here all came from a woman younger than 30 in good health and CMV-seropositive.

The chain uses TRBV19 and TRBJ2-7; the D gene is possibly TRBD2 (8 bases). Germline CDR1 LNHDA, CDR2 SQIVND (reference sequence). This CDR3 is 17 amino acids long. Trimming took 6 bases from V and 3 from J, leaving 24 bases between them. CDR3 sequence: CASSPYPGRGHHYEQYF. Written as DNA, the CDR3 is TGTGCCAGTAGCCCCTATCCCGGGAGGGGGCACCACTACGAGCAGTACTTC.

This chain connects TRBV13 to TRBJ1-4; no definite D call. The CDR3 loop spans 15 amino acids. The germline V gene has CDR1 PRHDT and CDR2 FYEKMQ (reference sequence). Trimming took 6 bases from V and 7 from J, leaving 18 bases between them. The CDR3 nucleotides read TGTGCCAGCAGTCAAGGCCCGCGGAGGGCTGAAAAACTGTTTTTT. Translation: CASSQGPRRAEKLFF.

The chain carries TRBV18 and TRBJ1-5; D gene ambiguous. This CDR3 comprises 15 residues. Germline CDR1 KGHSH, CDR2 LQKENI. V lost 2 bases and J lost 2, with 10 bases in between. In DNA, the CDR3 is TGTGCCAGCTCACCAGACCTAAGCGGCAATCAGCCCCAGCATTTT. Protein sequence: CASSPDLSGNQPQHF.

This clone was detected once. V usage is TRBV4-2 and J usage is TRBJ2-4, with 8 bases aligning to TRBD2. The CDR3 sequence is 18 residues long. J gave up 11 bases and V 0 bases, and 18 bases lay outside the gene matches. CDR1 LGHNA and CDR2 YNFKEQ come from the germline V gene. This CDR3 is CASSQDMVGGTRLFVQYF. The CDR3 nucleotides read TGTGCCAGCAGCCAAGATATGGTAGGGGGGACTAGACTTTTCGTTCAGTACTTC.

The CDR3 sequence is CASSDGGGGSYNEQFF. The DNA for the CDR3 is TGCGCCAGCAGTGATGGGGGCGGGGGCTCCTACAATGAGCAGTTCTTC. The chain has TRBV10-1 and TRBJ2-1; TRBD2 is a possible D gene (7 bases). Germline values: CDR1 WNHNN, CDR2 SYGVQD (reference sequence). V lost 3 bases and J lost 0, with 12 bases in between. CDR3 length: 16 amino acids.

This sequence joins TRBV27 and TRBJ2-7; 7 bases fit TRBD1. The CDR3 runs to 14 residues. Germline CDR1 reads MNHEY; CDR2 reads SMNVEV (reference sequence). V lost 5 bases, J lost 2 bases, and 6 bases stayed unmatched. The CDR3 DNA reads TGTGCCAGCAGTCCCTGGGACAGAGCCTACGAGCAGTACTTC. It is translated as CASSPWDRAYEQYF.

CDR3 protein: CASSYLTGRRGYTF. CDR3 bases: TGTGCCAGCAGTTACCTGACAGGGCGCCGGGGCTACACCTTC. This chain joins TRBV6-6 and TRBJ1-2; TRBD1 agrees at 7 bases. The CDR3 has 14 amino acids. CDR1 MNHNY and CDR2 SVGAGI come from the germline V gene (reference sequence). Unmatched junction bases numbered 8, after V lost 2 bases and J lost 8 bases.

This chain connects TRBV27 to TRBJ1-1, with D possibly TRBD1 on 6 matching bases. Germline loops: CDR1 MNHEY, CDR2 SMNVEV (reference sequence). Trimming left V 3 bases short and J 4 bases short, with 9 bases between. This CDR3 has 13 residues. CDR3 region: CASSLGRGTEAFF. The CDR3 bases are TGTGCCAGCAGTTTGGGCAGGGGCACTGAAGCTTTCTTT.

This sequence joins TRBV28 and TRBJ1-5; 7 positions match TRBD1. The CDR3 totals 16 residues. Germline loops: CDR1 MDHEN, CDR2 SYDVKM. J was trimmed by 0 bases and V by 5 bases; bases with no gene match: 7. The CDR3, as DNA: TGTGCCAGCAGTCAGTACAGGGGATATAGCAATCAGCCCCAGCATTTT. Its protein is CASSQYRGYSNQPQHF.

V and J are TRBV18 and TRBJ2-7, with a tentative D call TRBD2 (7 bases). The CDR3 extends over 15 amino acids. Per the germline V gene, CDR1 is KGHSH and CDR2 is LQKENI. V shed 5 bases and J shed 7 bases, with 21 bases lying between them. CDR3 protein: CASSGAGGPASEQYF. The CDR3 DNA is TGTGCCAGCTCAGGGGCCGGGGGGCCGGCCTCTGAGCAGTACTTC.

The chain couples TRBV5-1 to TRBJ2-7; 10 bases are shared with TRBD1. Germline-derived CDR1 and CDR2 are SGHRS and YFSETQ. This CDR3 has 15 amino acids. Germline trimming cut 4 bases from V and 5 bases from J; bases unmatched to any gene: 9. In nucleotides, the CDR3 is TGCGCCAGCAGCGGGGCCGGGACAGGGGTGCACGAGCAGTACTTC. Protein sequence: CASSGAGTGVHEQYF.

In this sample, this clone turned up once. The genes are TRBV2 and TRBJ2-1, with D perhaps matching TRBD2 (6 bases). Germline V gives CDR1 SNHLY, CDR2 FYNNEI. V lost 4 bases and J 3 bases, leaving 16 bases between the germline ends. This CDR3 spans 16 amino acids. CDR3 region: CASSAQLAEGYNEQFF. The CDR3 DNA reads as TGTGCCAGCAGTGCTCAACTAGCTGAAGGCTACAATGAGCAGTTCTTC.

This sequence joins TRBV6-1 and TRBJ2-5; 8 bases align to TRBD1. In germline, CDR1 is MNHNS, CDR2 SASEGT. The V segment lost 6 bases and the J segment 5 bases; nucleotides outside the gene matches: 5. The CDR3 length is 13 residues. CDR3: CASSLTGGETQYF. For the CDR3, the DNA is TGTGCCAGCAGCTTAACAGGGGGGGAGACCCAGTACTTC.

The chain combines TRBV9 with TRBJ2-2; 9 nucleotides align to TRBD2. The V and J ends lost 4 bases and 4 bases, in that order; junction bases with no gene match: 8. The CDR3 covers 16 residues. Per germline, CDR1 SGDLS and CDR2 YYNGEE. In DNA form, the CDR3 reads TGTGCCAGCAGCTCGAGAGCGGGGGGAAGCACCGGGGAGCTGTTTTTT. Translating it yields CASSSRAGGSTGELFF.

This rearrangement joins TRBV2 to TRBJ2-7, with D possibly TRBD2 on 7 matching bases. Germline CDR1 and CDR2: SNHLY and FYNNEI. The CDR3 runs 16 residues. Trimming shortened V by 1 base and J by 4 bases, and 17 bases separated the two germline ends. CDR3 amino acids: CASSEGGGGAAYEQYF. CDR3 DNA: TGTGCCAGCAGTGAAGGTGGTGGGGGGGCCGCTTACGAGCAGTACTTC.

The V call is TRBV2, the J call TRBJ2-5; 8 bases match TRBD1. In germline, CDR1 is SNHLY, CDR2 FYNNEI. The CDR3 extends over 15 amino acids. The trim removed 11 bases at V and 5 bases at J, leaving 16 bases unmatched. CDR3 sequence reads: CASSPEGTGPETQYF. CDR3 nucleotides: TGTGCCTCCTCCCCAGAAGGGACAGGCCCCGAGACCCAGTACTTC.

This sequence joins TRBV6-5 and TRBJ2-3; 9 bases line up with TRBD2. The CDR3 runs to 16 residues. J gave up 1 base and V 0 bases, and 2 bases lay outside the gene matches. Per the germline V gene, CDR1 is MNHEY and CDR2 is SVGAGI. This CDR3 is CASSYSASGGTDTQYF. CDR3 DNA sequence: TGTGCCAGCAGTTACTCGGCTAGCGGGGGCACAGATACGCAGTATTTT.

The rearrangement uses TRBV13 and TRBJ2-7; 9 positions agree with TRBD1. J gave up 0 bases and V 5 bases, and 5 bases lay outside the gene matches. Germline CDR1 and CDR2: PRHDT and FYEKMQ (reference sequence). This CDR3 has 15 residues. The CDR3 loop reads CASSPGQGFSYEQYF. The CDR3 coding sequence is TGTGCCAGCAGCCCGGGACAGGGCTTCTCCTACGAGCAGTACTTC.

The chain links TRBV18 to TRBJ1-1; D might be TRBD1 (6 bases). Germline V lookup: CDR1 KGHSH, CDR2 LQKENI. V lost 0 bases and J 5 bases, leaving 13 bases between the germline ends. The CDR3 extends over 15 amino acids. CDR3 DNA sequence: TGTGCCAGCTCACCACCAGCAGGGGCACAAACTGAAGCTTTCTTT. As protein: CASSPPAGAQTEAFF.

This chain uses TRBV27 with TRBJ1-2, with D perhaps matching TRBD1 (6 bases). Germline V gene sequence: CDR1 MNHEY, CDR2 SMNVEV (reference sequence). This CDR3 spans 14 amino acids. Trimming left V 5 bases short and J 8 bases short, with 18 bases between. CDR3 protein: CASSKTGDGGGYTF. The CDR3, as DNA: TGTGCCAGCAGTAAAACCGGGGATGGGGGCGGCTACACCTTC.

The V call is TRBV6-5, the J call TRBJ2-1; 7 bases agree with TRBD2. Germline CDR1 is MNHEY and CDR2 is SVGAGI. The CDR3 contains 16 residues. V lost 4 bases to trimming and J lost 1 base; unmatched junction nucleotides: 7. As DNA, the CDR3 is TGTGCCAGCAGTTCCCCCCTAGCGGAGTCCTACAATGAGCAGTTCTTC. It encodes CASSSPLAESYNEQFF.

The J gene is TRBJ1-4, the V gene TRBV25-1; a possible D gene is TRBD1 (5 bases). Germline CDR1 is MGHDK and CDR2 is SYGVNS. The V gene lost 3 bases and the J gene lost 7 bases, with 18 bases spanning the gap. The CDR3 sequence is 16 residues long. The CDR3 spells CASSDLRGEYFEKLFF. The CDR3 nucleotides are TGTGCCAGCAGTGATTTACGGGGGGAGTATTTTGAAAAACTGTTTTTT.